This TCR beta chain is drawn from a study of siplizumab effects on memory and regulatory T cells. Study conclusions and caveats: Few alloreactive clones mapped to unstimulated subsets.

To note about this clone: Its antigen is currently unknown.

The V end lost 5 bases, the J end lost 2 bases, and 9 bases lay between the germline ends. The CDR3 has 13 amino acids. Germline V lookup: CDR1 SGHAT, CDR2 FQNNGV. The data were produced by immunoSEQ multiplex PCR, yet TCRdb's version contains in-frame clones alone and is incomplete. The profile shows tens of thousands of clones, about 91% of them singletons. This chain links TRBV11-2 with TRBJ1-1; D remains unclear. Sequenced input: Tregs sorted from blood. This TCR came from a human donor in good health. CDR3 in DNA: TGTGCCAGCAGCACTACAGTAAACACTGAAGCTTTCTTT. Translated: CASSTTVNTEAFF.